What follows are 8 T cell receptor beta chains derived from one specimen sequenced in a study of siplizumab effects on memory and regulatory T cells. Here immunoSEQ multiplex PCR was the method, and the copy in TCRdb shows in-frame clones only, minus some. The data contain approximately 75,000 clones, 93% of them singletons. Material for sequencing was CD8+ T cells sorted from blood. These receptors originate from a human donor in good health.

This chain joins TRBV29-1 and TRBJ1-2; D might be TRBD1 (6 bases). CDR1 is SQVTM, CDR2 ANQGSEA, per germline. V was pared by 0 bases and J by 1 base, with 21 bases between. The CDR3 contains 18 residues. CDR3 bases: TGCAGCGTTGAAGATAGTGAAGGCAGGGGCCCTTATAACTATGGCTACACCTTC. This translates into CSVEDSEGRGPYNYGYTF.

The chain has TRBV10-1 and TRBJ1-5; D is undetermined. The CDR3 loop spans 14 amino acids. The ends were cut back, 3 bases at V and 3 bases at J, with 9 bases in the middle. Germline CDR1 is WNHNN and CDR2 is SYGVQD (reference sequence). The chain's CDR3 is CASSDLGNNQPQHF. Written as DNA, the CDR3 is TGCGCCAGCAGTGATCTAGGGAACAATCAGCCCCAGCATTTT.

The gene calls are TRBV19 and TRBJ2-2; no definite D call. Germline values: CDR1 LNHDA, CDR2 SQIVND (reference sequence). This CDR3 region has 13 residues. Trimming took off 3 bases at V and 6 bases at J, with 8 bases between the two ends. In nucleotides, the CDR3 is TGTGCCAGTAGTATCTCAGGTCCCGGGGAGCTGTTTTTT. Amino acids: CASSISGPGELFF.

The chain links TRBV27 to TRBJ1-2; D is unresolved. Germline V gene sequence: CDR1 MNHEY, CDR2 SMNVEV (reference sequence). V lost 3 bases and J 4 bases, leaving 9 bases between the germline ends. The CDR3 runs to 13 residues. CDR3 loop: CASSLRSGYGYTF. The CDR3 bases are TGTGCCAGCAGTTTGCGGAGCGGCTATGGCTACACCTTC.

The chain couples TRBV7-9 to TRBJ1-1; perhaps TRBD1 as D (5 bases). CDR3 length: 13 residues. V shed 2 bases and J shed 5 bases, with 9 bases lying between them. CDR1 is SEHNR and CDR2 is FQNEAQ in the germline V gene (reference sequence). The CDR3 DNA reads TGTGCCAGCAGCTTACCAGGGCTGACTGAAGCTTTCTTT. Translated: CASSLPGLTEAFF.

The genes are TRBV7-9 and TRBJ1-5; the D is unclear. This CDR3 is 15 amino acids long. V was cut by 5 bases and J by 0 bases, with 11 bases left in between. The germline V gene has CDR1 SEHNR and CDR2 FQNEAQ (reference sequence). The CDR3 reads CASSEGLNSNQPQHF. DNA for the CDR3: TGTGCCAGCAGCGAAGGCCTAAATAGCAATCAGCCCCAGCATTTT.

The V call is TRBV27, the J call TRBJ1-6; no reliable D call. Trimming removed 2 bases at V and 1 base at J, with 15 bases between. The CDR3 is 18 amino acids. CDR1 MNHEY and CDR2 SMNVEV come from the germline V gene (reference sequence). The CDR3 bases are TGTGCCAGCAGTTTACTTCTGGGTTCGGGGTCCTATAATTCACCCCTCCACTTT. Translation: CASSLLLGSGSYNSPLHF.

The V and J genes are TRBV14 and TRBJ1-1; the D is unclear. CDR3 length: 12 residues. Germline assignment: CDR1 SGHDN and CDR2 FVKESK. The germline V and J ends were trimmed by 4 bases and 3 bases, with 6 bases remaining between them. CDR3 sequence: CASSPTYTEAFF. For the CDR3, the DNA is TGTGCCAGCAGCCCCACGTACACTGAAGCTTTCTTT.